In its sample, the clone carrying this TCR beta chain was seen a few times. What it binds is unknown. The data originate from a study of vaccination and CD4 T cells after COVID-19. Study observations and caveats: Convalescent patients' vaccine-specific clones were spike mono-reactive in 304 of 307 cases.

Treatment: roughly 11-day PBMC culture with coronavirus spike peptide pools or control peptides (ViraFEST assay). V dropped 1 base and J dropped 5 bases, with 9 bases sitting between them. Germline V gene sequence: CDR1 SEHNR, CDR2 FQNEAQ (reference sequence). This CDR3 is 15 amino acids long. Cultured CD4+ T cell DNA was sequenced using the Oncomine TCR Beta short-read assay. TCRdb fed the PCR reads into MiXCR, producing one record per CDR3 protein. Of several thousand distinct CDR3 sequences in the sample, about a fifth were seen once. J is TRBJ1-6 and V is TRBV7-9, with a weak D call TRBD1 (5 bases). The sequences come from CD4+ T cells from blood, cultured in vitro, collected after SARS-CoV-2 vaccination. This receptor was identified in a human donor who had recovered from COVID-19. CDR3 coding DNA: TGTGCCAGCAGCTTAGGGCAGGGAAATAATTCACCCCTCCACTTT. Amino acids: CASSLGQGNNSPLHF. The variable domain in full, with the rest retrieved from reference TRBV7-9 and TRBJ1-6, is DTGVSQNPRHKITKRGQNVTFRCDPISEHNRLYWYRQTLGQGPEFLTYFQNEAQLEKSRLLSDRFSAERPKGSFSTLEIQRTEQGDSAMYLCASSLGQGNNSPLHFGNGTRLTVT.